The 32 T cell receptor beta chains below were found in one sample sequenced in a study of somatic mutations in cytotoxic T cells in rheumatoid arthritis. Libraries were prepared by immunoSEQ multiplex PCR; TCRdb keeps only in-frame clonotypes and omits some of them. The sample has some 6,700 clones, 70% to 85% seen once; the top ten hold 25% to 30%. The material sequenced was CD8+ T cells sorted from blood, taken at a follow-up visit. These receptors were collected from a woman between 65 and 79 years old with rheumatoid arthritis.

This clone was detected only a few times. The genes are TRBV14 and TRBJ2-5; no definite D call. Per germline, CDR1 SGHDN and CDR2 FVKESK. CDR3 size: 15 residues. Trimming removed 0 bases at V and 1 base at J, with 9 bases between. CDR3 coding DNA: TGTGCCAGCAGCCAAGATCACACAGCCCAAGAGACCCAGTACTTC. Amino acids: CASSQDHTAQETQYF.

The chain links TRBV18 to TRBJ2-3; 9 nucleotides match TRBD1. Germline V gene lookup returns CDR1 KGHSH and CDR2 LQKENI. J gave up 1 base and V 6 bases, and 8 bases lay outside the gene matches. This CDR3 comprises 16 residues. The CDR3 loop reads CASSLDRGTRTDTQYF. The CDR3 nucleotides read TGTGCCAGCTCCCTGGACAGGGGAACTCGCACAGATACGCAGTATTTT.

The rearrangement uses TRBV2 and TRBJ2-7, with 13 bases matching TRBD2. Unmatched junction bases numbered 9, after V lost 1 base and J lost 0 bases. This CDR3 has 19 residues. In germline, CDR1 is SNHLY, CDR2 FYNNEI. The CDR3 sequence is CASSEGGLAGTQNSYEQYF. The CDR3 nucleotides read TGTGCCAGCAGTGAAGGGGGACTAGCGGGGACGCAGAACTCCTACGAGCAGTACTTC.

This rearrangement joins TRBV27 to TRBJ2-2; D call uncertain. The germline CDR1 and CDR2 sequences are MNHEY and SMNVEV (reference sequence). The CDR3 has 13 residues. V was pared by 4 bases and J by 7 bases, with 10 bases between. CDR3 residues: CASSWTEGGELFF. As DNA, the CDR3 is TGTGCCAGCAGTTGGACCGAAGGCGGGGAGCTGTTTTTT.

The chain carries TRBV9 and TRBJ2-7, with TRBD1 matching over 7 bases. The CDR3 spans 16 residues. V was clipped by 1 base and J by 0 bases; unmatched bases: 7. Germline V lookup: CDR1 SGDLS, CDR2 YYNGEE. CDR3 sequence (DNA): TGTGCCAGCAGCGTAAATGACAGGGTGAGCTCCTACGAGCAGTACTTC. Protein product: CASSVNDRVSSYEQYF.

This chain joins TRBV7-3 and TRBJ2-2; 8 nucleotides agree with TRBD2. With 5 bases clipped from V and 0 bases from J, the junction kept 11 bases outside the gene matches. Germline V gene sequence: CDR1 SGHTA, CDR2 FQGTGA. The CDR3 contains 18 residues. The DNA for the CDR3 is TGTGCCAGCAGCCCCACTCGGGGGCGGGGGGCGAACACCGGGGAGCTGTTTTTT. It is translated as CASSPTRGRGANTGELFF.

This sequence joins TRBV27 and TRBJ1-2; the match to TRBD1 covers 12 bases. Trimming took 3 bases from V and 10 from J; bases not matched to a gene: 6. The CDR3 has 14 amino acids. The germline V gene encodes CDR1 MNHEY and CDR2 SMNVEV (reference sequence). CDR3 loop: CASSFTGTGGDYTF. In DNA, the CDR3 is TGTGCCAGCAGTTTCACCGGGACAGGGGGCGACTACACCTTC.

This clone was seen more than once but under ten times. The V call is TRBV7-9, the J call TRBJ2-7; TRBD1 matches at 7 bases. The trim removed 7 bases at V and 7 bases at J, leaving 7 bases unmatched. The V gene's germline CDR1 is SEHNR and CDR2 FQNEAQ (reference sequence). The length of the CDR3 is 12 residues. The CDR3 nucleotides read TGTGCCAGCAAGGGGGCCGCCCCGGAGCAGTACTTC. Translating gives CASKGAAPEQYF.

Only a few counts were recorded for this clone. This chain joins TRBV19 and TRBJ1-2; D might be TRBD1 (5 bases). CDR3 size: 16 residues. V was clipped by 1 base and J by 3 bases, with 15 bases between them. CDR1 and CDR2 (germline): LNHDA, SQIVND (reference sequence). The chain's CDR3 is CASSIGVGEYDYGYTF. The CDR3 DNA reads as TGTGCCAGTAGTATAGGGGTGGGGGAATACGACTATGGCTACACCTTC.

The chain has TRBV6-5 and TRBJ2-7; TRBD1 agrees at 8 bases. The CDR3 runs to 13 residues. Germline-derived CDR1 and CDR2 are MNHEY and SVGAGI. Losses at the gene ends were 5 bases for V and 4 bases for J; bases not matched to a gene: 4. CDR3 DNA: TGTGCCAGCAGTGAACAGGGGGGATACGAGCAGTACTTC. Translated, it gives CASSEQGGYEQYF.

V is TRBV28 and J is TRBJ2-1; 8 positions agree with TRBD1. The CDR3 is 15 residues long. The J segment lost 4 bases and the V segment lost 4 bases, leaving 6 bases of the junction unmatched. The germline gives CDR1 MDHEN, CDR2 SYDVKM. CDR3 in amino acids: CASSSTGAPYNEQFF. In nucleotides, the CDR3 is TGTGCCAGCAGTTCGACAGGGGCACCATACAATGAGCAGTTCTTC. Filled out from reference TRBV28 and TRBJ2-1, the complete variable domain reads DVKVTQSSRYLVKRTGEKVFLECVQDMDHENMFWYRQDPGLGLRLIYFSYDVKMKEKGDIPEGYSVSREKKERFSLILESASTNQTSMYLCASSSTGAPYNEQFFGPGTRLTVL.

This chain joins TRBV5-1 and TRBJ1-4, with D possibly matching TRBD1 (5 bases). Trimming pared 4 bases from V and 4 bases from J, leaving 14 bases between. Looked up from germline, CDR1 is SGHRS and CDR2 is YFSETQ. This CDR3 comprises 15 residues. The CDR3 protein is CASSPGTVGNEKLFF. For the CDR3, the DNA is TGCGCCAGCAGCCCCGGGACGGTCGGTAATGAAAAACTGTTTTTT. Drawing the rest from reference TRBV5-1 and TRBJ1-4, the complete variable domain is KAGVTQTPRYLIKTRGQQVTLSCSPISGHRSVSWYQQTPGQGLQFLFEYFSETQRNKGNFPGRFSGRQFSNSRSEMNVSTLELGDSALYLCASSPGTVGNEKLFFGSGTQLSVL.

The chain combines TRBV7-9 with TRBJ2-7; 9 bases map to TRBD2. V lost 5 bases to trimming and J lost 0 bases; unmatched junction nucleotides: 17. Germline V CDR1 and CDR2: SEHNR, FQNEAQ (reference sequence). CDR3 length equals 19 residues. CDR3 sequence reads: CASSHTLAGGPPNSYEQYF. As DNA, the CDR3 is TGTGCCAGCAGCCATACCCTGGCGGGAGGGCCTCCGAACTCCTACGAGCAGTACTTC.

This clone was seen a handful of times. This chain joins TRBV6-1 and TRBJ2-7; D remains ambiguous. Trimming stripped 2 bases from V and 2 bases from J, with 10 bases between. Germline V gives CDR1 MNHNS, CDR2 SASEGT. This CDR3 has 14 residues. Here the CDR3 reads CASSELWAAYEQYF. DNA for the CDR3: TGTGCCAGCAGTGAACTTTGGGCAGCCTACGAGCAGTACTTC.

The genes are TRBV5-5 and TRBJ1-2, with a possible D match to TRBD1 (6 bases). Germline V CDR1 and CDR2: SGHKS, YYEKEE (reference sequence). This CDR3 has 14 amino acids. The ends were cut back, 7 bases at V and 5 bases at J, with 18 bases in the middle. The CDR3 nucleotides are TGTGCCAGCGTAGCGGGGGGCTTATGGTATGGCTACACCTTC. Amino acid sequence: CASVAGGLWYGYTF.

The J gene is TRBJ2-3, the V gene TRBV7-3; a possible D gene is TRBD2 (5 bases). V gave up 5 bases and J gave up 6 bases, with 12 bases separating them. Germline assignment: CDR1 SGHTA and CDR2 FQGTGA. The CDR3 runs 13 residues. CDR3 protein: CASSPGVKDTQYF. CDR3 bases: TGTGCCAGCAGCCCCGGGGTCAAGGATACGCAGTATTTT.

The chain couples TRBV9 to TRBJ2-1; weak D call: TRBD2 (5 bases). Per germline, CDR1 SGDLS and CDR2 YYNGEE. V gave up 1 base and J gave up 8 bases, with 10 bases separating them. This CDR3 comprises 13 residues. CDR3 DNA sequence: TGTGCCAGCAGCGTATCCGGGGTTGATGAGCAGTTCTTC. The encoded protein is CASSVSGVDEQFF.

The rearrangement joins TRBV9 to TRBJ1-2, with unresolved D. CDR1 is SGDLS, CDR2 YYNGEE, per germline. Trimming stripped 3 bases from V and 4 bases from J, with 25 bases between. The CDR3 sequence is 18 residues long. The CDR3 here is CASSADPYAGRSIYGYTF. The CDR3 DNA sequence: TGTGCCAGCAGCGCGGACCCCTATGCCGGACGGAGTATCTATGGCTACACCTTC. Using reference TRBV9 and TRBJ1-2 for the parts outside the CDR3, the full variable domain is DSGVTQTPKHLITATGQRVTLRCSPRSGDLSVYWYQQSLDQGLQFLIQYYNGEERAKGNILERFSAQQFPDLHSELNLSSLELGDSALYFCASSADPYAGRSIYGYTFGSGTRLTVV.

V gene TRBV5-1 combines with J gene TRBJ2-7; D is possibly TRBD1 or TRBD2 (5 bases each). The V and J ends lost 4 bases and 1 base respectively, with 18 bases between them. This CDR3 region has 16 residues. The germline CDR1 and CDR2 sequences are SGHRS and YFSETQ. The CDR3 here is CASSGTPGTGSYEQYF. The CDR3, as DNA: TGCGCCAGCAGCGGGACGCCGGGAACGGGGTCCTACGAGCAGTACTTC. Looking up the rest from reference TRBV5-1 and TRBJ2-7 gives the full variable domain: KAGVTQTPRYLIKTRGQQVTLSCSPISGHRSVSWYQQTPGQGLQFLFEYFSETQRNKGNFPGRFSGRQFSNSRSEMNVSTLELGDSALYLCASSGTPGTGSYEQYFGPGTRLTVT.

The chain is built from TRBV9 and TRBJ1-5; a possible D gene is TRBD1 (5 bases). V lost 0 bases and J lost 2, with 9 bases in between. There are 15 residues in the CDR3. The V gene's germline CDR1 is SGDLS and CDR2 YYNGEE. The CDR3 DNA reads as TGTGCCAGCAGCGTAGGAGGACAACGCAATCAGCCCCAGCATTTT. This translates into CASSVGGQRNQPQHF. The full variable domain, its missing parts supplied by reference TRBV9 and TRBJ1-5, is DSGVTQTPKHLITATGQRVTLRCSPRSGDLSVYWYQQSLDQGLQFLIQYYNGEERAKGNILERFSAQQFPDLHSELNLSSLELGDSALYFCASSVGGQRNQPQHFGDGTRLSIL.

The rearrangement uses TRBV19 and TRBJ2-1; TRBD2 matches 10 bases. Trimming took 6 bases from V and 10 from J; bases not matched to a gene: 6. Germline CDR1 LNHDA, CDR2 SQIVND (reference sequence). The CDR3 contains 13 residues. This CDR3 is CASSVAGGREQFF. As DNA, the CDR3 is TGTGCCAGTAGCGTAGCGGGAGGCCGGGAGCAGTTCTTC.

The rearrangement uses TRBV27 and TRBJ2-5, with TRBD2 as a possible D gene (5 bases). Deletions cut 4 bases from V and 0 bases from J, with 12 bases between. The CDR3 length is 15 residues. Germline V gene data show CDR1 as MNHEY and CDR2 as SMNVEV (reference sequence). CDR3 bases: TGTGCCAGCAGTTCCGGGGATGGCTACCAAGAGACCCAGTACTTC. Translated: CASSSGDGYQETQYF.

The V call is TRBV5-4, the J call TRBJ1-1, with D possibly matching TRBD1 (5 bases). V lost 2 bases and J 3 bases, leaving 14 bases between the germline ends. CDR3 size: 15 residues. Germline V gives CDR1 SGHNT, CDR2 YYREEE (reference sequence). This CDR3 is CASSFGREVDTEAFF. DNA of the CDR3: TGTGCCAGCAGCTTTGGCAGGGAGGTGGACACTGAAGCTTTCTTT.

The V and J genes are TRBV27 and TRBJ1-6, with TRBD1 identical over 12 bases. The CDR3 has 15 amino acids. CDR1 MNHEY and CDR2 SMNVEV come from the germline V gene (reference sequence). J gave up 9 bases and V 7 bases, and 7 bases lay outside the gene matches. The CDR3 protein is CASTSGTGGFSPLHF. The CDR3 bases are TGTGCCAGCACCTCCGGGACAGGGGGCTTTTCACCCCTCCACTTT.

V gene TRBV6-6 combines with J gene TRBJ2-7; either TRBD1 or TRBD2 may supply D (5 bases each). CDR3 length: 13 amino acids. Germline-derived CDR1 and CDR2 are MNHNY and SVGAGI (reference sequence). Trimming cost V 3 bases and J 6 bases, with 12 bases left between them. In nucleotides, the CDR3 is TGTGCCAGCAGTTATGCTGGGACCGGCGAGCAGTACTTC. Translation: CASSYAGTGEQYF.

The J gene is TRBJ1-2, the V gene TRBV14; 7 nucleotides align to TRBD1. V dropped 0 bases and J dropped 0; count of bases not matched to a gene: 4. Looked up from germline, CDR1 is SGHDN and CDR2 is FVKESK. This CDR3 is 16 amino acids long. DNA for the CDR3: TGTGCCAGCAGCCAAGAACAGGGGTTAGCTAACTATGGCTACACCTTC. Translation gives CASSQEQGLANYGYTF.

The V gene is TRBV7-2, the J gene TRBJ2-3, with unresolved D. This CDR3 is built from 13 residues. V lost 1 base, J lost 3 bases, and 5 bases lay in between. Germline V gene data show CDR1 as SGHTA and CDR2 as FQGNSA. In nucleotides, the CDR3 is TGTGCCAGCAGCTTAGTTGGGACAGATACGCAGTATTTT. Translating it yields CASSLVGTDTQYF. The entire variable domain, with the rest obtained from reference TRBV7-2 and TRBJ2-3, is as follows: GAGVSQSPSNKVTEKGKDVELRCDPISGHTALYWYRQSLGQGLEFLIYFQGNSAPDKSGLPSDRFSAERTGGSVSTLTIQRTQQEDSAVYLCASSLVGTDTQYFGPGTRLTVL.

This chain joins TRBV9 and TRBJ2-3; 10 nucleotides agree with TRBD1. This CDR3 has 17 residues. Germline CDR1 and CDR2: SGDLS and YYNGEE. The ends lost 2 bases at V and 4 bases at J; junction bases unmatched: 10. The CDR3 reads CASSVRGQGVPADTQYF. The CDR3 DNA is TGTGCCAGCAGCGTCCGAGGACAGGGGGTTCCGGCAGATACGCAGTATTTT.

The rearrangement uses TRBV6-5 and TRBJ2-7, with a possible D match to TRBD2 (6 bases). V dropped 2 bases and J dropped 7 bases, with 18 bases sitting between them. CDR3 length: 15 residues. The germline gives CDR1 MNHEY, CDR2 SVGAGI. CDR3 residues: CASSYPRARGMEQYF. CDR3 DNA sequence: TGTGCCAGCAGTTACCCACGGGCCCGGGGGATGGAGCAGTACTTC.

The chain combines TRBV14 with TRBJ1-4; no clear D. From germline, CDR1 is SGHDN and CDR2 FVKESK. This CDR3 has 16 amino acids. V was shortened by 0 bases and J by 0 bases, with 8 bases between the two germline ends. CDR3 protein: CASSQDMGATNEKLFF. CDR3 bases: TGTGCCAGCAGCCAAGATATGGGAGCAACTAATGAAAAACTGTTTTTT.

Comments on this clone: The junction shows a germline mismatch at one end, possibly a read error. The V call is TRBV7-7, the J call TRBJ2-7; 13 nucleotides align to TRBD2. The CDR3 sequence is 15 residues long. Germline V lookup: CDR1 SSHAT, CDR2 FNYEAQ (reference sequence). The CDR3 DNA is TGTGCTAGCAGCCCCAGACTAGCGGGAGGCTACGAGCAGTACTTC. This translates into CASSPRLAGGYEQYF.

The chain couples TRBV7-3 to TRBJ2-1; 9 positions agree with TRBD2. CDR1 and CDR2 from the germline V gene are SGHTA and FQGTGA. The trim removed 5 bases at V and 7 bases at J, leaving 6 bases unmatched. The length of the CDR3 is 14 residues. The CDR3 here is CASSRSGSENEQFF. CDR3 nucleotide sequence: TGTGCCAGCAGCCGTAGCGGGAGTGAGAATGAGCAGTTCTTC.